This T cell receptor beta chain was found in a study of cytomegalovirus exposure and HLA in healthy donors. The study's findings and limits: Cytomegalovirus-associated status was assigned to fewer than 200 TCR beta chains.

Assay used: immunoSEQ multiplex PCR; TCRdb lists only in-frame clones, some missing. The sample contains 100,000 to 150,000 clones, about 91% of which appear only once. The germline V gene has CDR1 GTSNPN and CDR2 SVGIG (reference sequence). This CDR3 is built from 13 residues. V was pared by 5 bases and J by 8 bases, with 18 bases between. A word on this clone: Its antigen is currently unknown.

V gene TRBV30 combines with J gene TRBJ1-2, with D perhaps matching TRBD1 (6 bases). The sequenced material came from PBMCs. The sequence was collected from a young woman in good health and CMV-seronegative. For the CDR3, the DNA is TGTGCCTGGGGAGCGGGGGGGGACACCGGCTACACCTTC. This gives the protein CAWGAGGDTGYTF.